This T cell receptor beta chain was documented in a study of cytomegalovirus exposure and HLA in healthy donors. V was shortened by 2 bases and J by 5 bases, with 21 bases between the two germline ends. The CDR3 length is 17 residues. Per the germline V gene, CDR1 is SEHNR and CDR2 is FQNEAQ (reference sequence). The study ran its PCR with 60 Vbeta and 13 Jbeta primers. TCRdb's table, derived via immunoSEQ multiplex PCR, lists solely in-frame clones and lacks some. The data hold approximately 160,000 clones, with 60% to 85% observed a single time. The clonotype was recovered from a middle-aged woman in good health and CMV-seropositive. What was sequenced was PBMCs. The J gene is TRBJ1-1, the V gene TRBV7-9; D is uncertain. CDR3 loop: CASSLRPSFGEVTEAFF. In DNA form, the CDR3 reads TGTGCCAGCAGCTTAAGGCCCTCTTTTGGAGAGGTGACTGAAGCTTTCTTT.